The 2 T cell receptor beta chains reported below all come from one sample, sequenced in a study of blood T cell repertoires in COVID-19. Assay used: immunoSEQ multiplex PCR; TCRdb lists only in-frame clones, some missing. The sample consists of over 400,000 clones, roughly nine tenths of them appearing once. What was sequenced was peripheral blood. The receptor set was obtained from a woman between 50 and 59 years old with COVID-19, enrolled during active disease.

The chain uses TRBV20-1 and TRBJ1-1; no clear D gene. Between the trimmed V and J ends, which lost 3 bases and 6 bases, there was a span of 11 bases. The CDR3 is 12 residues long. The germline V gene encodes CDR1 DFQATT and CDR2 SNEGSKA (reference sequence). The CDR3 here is CSASKTASEAFF. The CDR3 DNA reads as TGCAGTGCTAGTAAAACAGCATCTGAAGCTTTCTTT.

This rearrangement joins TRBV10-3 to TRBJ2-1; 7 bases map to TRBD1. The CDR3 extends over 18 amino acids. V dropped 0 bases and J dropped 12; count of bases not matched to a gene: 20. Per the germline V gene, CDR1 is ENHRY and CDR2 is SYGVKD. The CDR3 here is CAISESDFSGQPNVWQFF. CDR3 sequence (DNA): TGTGCCATCAGTGAGTCGGATTTCTCGGGACAGCCAAACGTATGGCAGTTCTTC.